The 21 T cell receptor beta chains in this list originate from one sample, sequenced in a study of human T cells and chemical hapten exposure. TCRdb fed the RACE reads into MiXCR, producing one record per CDR3 protein. The sample lists about 71,000 distinct CDR3 sequences; around 9.5% were seen once. As for time point: patch test 1, 2 weeks after DPC sensitization. Regarding treatment: therapeutic diphenylcyclopropenone sensitization with weekly scalp DPC. Sample: whole blood, taken in connection with sensitization to the hapten diphenylcyclopropenone (DPC). These receptors all stem from a woman aged 35 to 49 with alopecia areata. Some clones in this sample may be carry-over from other donors' samples.

The rearrangement joins TRBV6-6 to TRBJ2-3, with 7 bases identical to TRBD2. Germline-derived CDR1 and CDR2 are MNHNY and SVGAGI (reference sequence). The J segment lost 7 bases and the V segment lost 6 bases, leaving 13 bases of the junction unmatched. The CDR3 is 15 residues long. The CDR3, as DNA: TGTGCCAGCAGAAACCTTGGACTAGTCCAAAATACGCAGTATTTT. Its protein is CASRNLGLVQNTQYF.

This clonotype was counted at least ten times. This rearrangement joins TRBV27 to TRBJ1-6, with D possibly being TRBD1 (6 bases). V lost 3 bases and J lost 9, with 12 bases in between. The CDR3 contains 14 residues. Germline lookup yields CDR1 MNHEY and CDR2 SMNVEV (reference sequence). CDR3 residues: CASSFGRGVSPLHF. The CDR3 nucleotides are TGTGCCAGCAGTTTTGGCAGGGGCGTTTCACCCCTCCACTTT.

This clonotype was counted at least ten times. This rearrangement joins TRBV12-3 or TRBV12-4 to TRBJ1-2, with a weak D call TRBD1 (6 bases). The CDR3 spans 13 residues. Trimming left V 6 bases short and J 4 bases short, with 12 bases between. The CDR3 loop is CASSPLGAYGYTF. CDR3 nucleotides: TGTGCCAGCAGCCCCTTGGGGGCCTATGGCTACACCTTC.

The chain employs TRBV7-2 and TRBJ2-7; weak D call: TRBD2 (6 bases). V lost 4 bases and J lost 0, with 13 bases in between. Germline V gene lookup returns CDR1 SGHTA and CDR2 FQGNSA. The CDR3 has 15 residues. In nucleotides, the CDR3 is TGTGCCAGCAGCTATTCAGGAGGGGACTCCTACGAGCAGTACTTC. Translated: CASSYSGGDSYEQYF. The full variable domain, in which reference TRBV7-2 and TRBJ2-7 provide the parts outside the CDR3, is GAGVSQSPSNKVTEKGKDVELRCDPISGHTALYWYRQSLGQGLEFLIYFQGNSAPDKSGLPSDRFSAERTGGSVSTLTIQRTQQEDSAVYLCASSYSGGDSYEQYFGPGTRLTVT.

This clonotype was found a few times. The genes are TRBV20-1 and TRBJ2-4, with 8 bases lining up with TRBD2. This CDR3 comprises 15 residues. Trimming cost V 3 bases and J 1 base; bases outside gene matches: 5. In germline, CDR1 is DFQATT, CDR2 SNEGSKA (reference sequence). The CDR3 sequence: CSASRGGVAKNIQYF. For the CDR3, the DNA is TGCAGTGCTAGCCGGGGGGGCGTTGCCAAAAACATTCAGTACTTC.

Many counts were recorded for this clonotype. The chain uses TRBV28 and TRBJ2-3; 7 bases are a match to TRBD2. Germline CDR1 MDHEN, CDR2 SYDVKM. Unmatched junction bases numbered 5, after V lost 7 bases and J lost 1 base. The CDR3 is 14 amino acids. In DNA, the CDR3 is TGTGCCAGCACCGGGGGGAAAGGCACAGATACGCAGTATTTT. It encodes CASTGGKGTDTQYF.

V is TRBV10-3 and J is TRBJ1-4, with D uncertain. The germline CDR1 and CDR2 sequences are ENHRY and SYGVKD. Trimming left V 2 bases short and J 0 bases short, with 4 bases between. CDR3 length: 14 amino acids. The DNA of the CDR3 is TGTGCCATCAGTGAGCGCGCAACTAATGAAAAACTGTTTTTT. The encoded protein is CAISERATNEKLFF.

This clonotype was seen ten or more times. The V call is TRBV5-1, the J call TRBJ1-1; D not resolved. V dropped 5 bases and J dropped 8 bases, with 13 bases sitting between them. Per germline, CDR1 SGHRS and CDR2 YFSETQ. This CDR3 is built from 12 residues. The CDR3 coding sequence is TGCGCCAGCAGTCCACCGGGAAGGGAAGCTTTCTTT. Amino acid sequence: CASSPPGREAFF.

This clonotype was picked up many times. The chain couples TRBV12-3 or TRBV12-4 to TRBJ1-5, with 7 bases fitting TRBD1. The CDR3 runs to 15 residues. V dropped 6 bases and J dropped 1; count of bases not matched to a gene: 6. Here the CDR3 DNA reads TGTGCCAGCAGCTCAGGACAGGCGAGCAATCAGCCCCAGCATTTT. It codes for CASSSGQASNQPQHF.

The chain recombines TRBV7-2 with TRBJ2-2; 8 nucleotides agree with TRBD1. Trimming cost V 1 base and J 4 bases; bases outside gene matches: 8. Germline CDR1 is SGHTA and CDR2 is FQGNSA. The CDR3 is made up of 17 amino acids. The chain's CDR3 is CASSLGRQGFSTGELFF. The CDR3 DNA reads as TGTGCCAGCAGCTTAGGCCGACAGGGGTTTAGCACCGGGGAGCTGTTTTTT.

This clonotype was seen many times. The V gene is TRBV20-1, the J gene TRBJ2-7; D unclear. Germline V CDR1 and CDR2: DFQATT, SNEGSKA (reference sequence). With 8 bases removed from V and 4 bases from J, the gap between germline ends came to 12 bases. CDR3 length: 11 amino acids. The CDR3 nucleotides are TGCAGTCCACTAAGAGGTTACGAGCAGTACTTC. Amino acid sequence: CSPLRGYEQYF.

This clonotype was observed many times. The chain has TRBV6-1 and TRBJ1-5; 7 nucleotides match TRBD1. V lost 5 bases to trimming and J lost 0 bases; unmatched junction nucleotides: 4. The germline V gene encodes CDR1 MNHNS and CDR2 SASEGT. This CDR3 region has 15 residues. As DNA, the CDR3 is TGTGCCAGCAGTATCGGGACAGCTAGCAATCAGCCCCAGCATTTT. Protein product: CASSIGTASNQPQHF.

This clonotype was observed a few times. The rearrangement joins TRBV7-6 to TRBJ2-1, with 10 bases lining up with TRBD2. From germline, CDR1 is SGHVS and CDR2 FNYEAQ. The CDR3 spans 14 residues. Trimming took 6 bases from V and 7 from J; bases not matched to a gene: 6. The chain's CDR3 is CASSTPAGGNEQFF. For the CDR3, the DNA is TGTGCCAGCAGTACACCAGCGGGGGGGAATGAGCAGTTCTTC.

CDR3 sequence (DNA): TGTGCCAGCAGAGTCTCACAAGATCTTAGCACAGATACGCAGTATTTT. Translated: CASRVSQDLSTDTQYF. V usage is TRBV2 and J usage is TRBJ2-3; D ambiguous. Germline loops: CDR1 SNHLY, CDR2 FYNNEI. Trimming took 6 bases from V and 0 from J, leaving 16 bases between them. The CDR3 runs 16 residues.

This clonotype has just a few counts. The rearrangement joins TRBV7-8 to TRBJ2-3, with 7 bases that match TRBD2. The CDR3 runs 15 residues. V lost 5 bases to trimming and J lost 2 bases; unmatched junction nucleotides: 7. Germline V gene sequence: CDR1 SGHVS, CDR2 FQNEAQ. The CDR3 loop is CASSPARGYTDTQYF. CDR3 sequence (DNA): TGTGCCAGCAGCCCCGCGCGGGGGTACACAGATACGCAGTATTTT.

This clonotype was observed a few times. This rearrangement joins TRBV20-1 to TRBJ2-3; 8 bases line up with TRBD2. Per germline, CDR1 DFQATT and CDR2 SNEGSKA (reference sequence). V lost 1 base to trimming and J lost 3 bases; unmatched junction nucleotides: 9. This CDR3 contains 16 residues. The CDR3 sequence: CSARGLGSGVTDTQYF. The CDR3, as DNA: TGCAGTGCTAGAGGGTTGGGTAGCGGGGTGACAGATACGCAGTATTTT.

A note on this clonotype: This may come from a read error, since a much larger clone is one base off. This chain links TRBV10-3 with TRBJ2-6; D remains ambiguous. This CDR3 has 14 amino acids. Germline lookup yields CDR1 ENHRY and CDR2 SYGVKD. V lost 4 bases and J lost 2, with 6 bases in between. The CDR3 nucleotides read TGTGCCATCAGTGGAGACCCTGGGGCCAACGTCCTGACTTTC. This codes for CAISGDPGANVLTF.

V usage is TRBV9 and J usage is TRBJ2-6, with 9 bases aligning to TRBD1. This CDR3 has 19 residues. Germline trimming cut 0 bases from V and 0 bases from J; bases unmatched to any gene: 7. Germline-derived CDR1 and CDR2 are SGDLS and YYNGEE. The CDR3 reads CASSVGPGTGNSGANVLTF. CDR3 DNA sequence: TGTGCCAGCAGCGTAGGGCCGGGGACAGGGAACTCTGGGGCCAACGTCCTGACTTTC.

This clonotype was detected ten times or more. The chain joins TRBV5-1 to TRBJ2-3; D remains ambiguous. This CDR3 has 13 amino acids. The ends were cut back, 0 bases at V and 0 bases at J, with 2 bases in the middle. Per germline, CDR1 SGHRS and CDR2 YFSETQ. This CDR3 is CASSLASTDTQYF. CDR3 sequence (DNA): TGCGCCAGCAGCTTGGCTAGCACAGATACGCAGTATTTT.

This clonotype was counted at least ten times. The chain is built from TRBV7-9 and TRBJ1-1; D call uncertain. The germline V and J ends were trimmed by 2 bases and 11 bases, with 9 bases remaining between them. The CDR3 extends over 11 amino acids. Germline CDR1 and CDR2: SEHNR and FQNEAQ (reference sequence). The CDR3 region has the DNA TGTGCCAGCAGCTTATTGGGTTTCGCTTTCTTT. It translates to CASSLLGFAFF.

The CDR3 is CASSSPDTRHEQFF. CDR3 sequence (DNA): TGTGCCAGCAGTTCACCCGATACCCGTCATGAGCAGTTCTTC. V usage is TRBV28 and J usage is TRBJ2-1, with no clear D. Germline-derived CDR1 and CDR2 are MDHEN and SYDVKM. The V gene lost 4 bases and the J gene lost 8 bases, with 15 bases spanning the gap. CDR3 length: 14 residues.